Listed here are 32 T cell receptor beta chains from one sample, sequenced in a study of long-term antiretroviral therapy in people with HIV. The authors ran the immunoSEQ assay, v3.0, at survey level. Profiled with immunoSEQ multiplex PCR; TCRdb holds only in-frame clones, not every one. The sample has more than 20,000 clones, around 80% seen once. Sequenced material: unsorted PBMCs, taken 1.2 years after starting antiretroviral therapy. The receptors here all came from a woman aged 40 to 50 with HIV.

The CDR3 here is CASSLWSPQGNYGYTF. In nucleotides, the CDR3 is TGTGCCAGCAGCTTGTGGAGCCCACAGGGCAACTATGGCTACACCTTC. V usage is TRBV5-8 and J usage is TRBJ1-2; D perhaps matches TRBD1 (6 bases). The germline CDR1 and CDR2 sequences are SGHTS and YDEGEE. With 1 base removed from V and 2 bases from J, the gap between germline ends came to 15 bases. The CDR3 sequence is 16 residues long.

This chain connects TRBV5-4 to TRBJ1-1; no definite D call. The germline V gene encodes CDR1 SGHNT and CDR2 YYREEE (reference sequence). The CDR3 extends over 12 amino acids. Trimming took 0 bases from V and 5 from J, leaving 5 bases between them. CDR3 in DNA: TGTGCCAGCAGCTTGGTGGGGACTGAAGCTTTCTTT. Translating it yields CASSLVGTEAFF.

CDR3 nucleotides: TGTGCCAGCAGCTTTAGCAGCTCTGGAAACACCATATATTTT. Its protein product is CASSFSSSGNTIYF. This chain connects TRBV5-5 to TRBJ1-3; D is uncertain. V dropped 2 bases and J dropped 0 bases, with 6 bases sitting between them. CDR3 length equals 14 residues. The V gene's germline CDR1 is SGHKS and CDR2 YYEKEE (reference sequence). The variable domain in full, completed from reference TRBV5-5 and TRBJ1-3, reads DAGVTQSPTHLIKTRGQQVTLRCSPISGHKSVSWYQQVLGQGPQFIFQYYEKEERGRGNFPDRFSARQFPNYSSELNVNALLLGDSALYLCASSFSSSGNTIYFGEGSWLTVV.

The genes are TRBV9 and TRBJ1-3, with D tentatively TRBD1 (5 bases). This CDR3 is 13 amino acids long. Germline values: CDR1 SGDLS, CDR2 YYNGEE. V lost 3 bases, J lost 2 bases, and 6 bases lay in between. CDR3 nucleotide sequence: TGTGCCAGCAGCGCAGGGACTGGAAACACCATATATTTT. It is translated as CASSAGTGNTIYF. The full variable domain, in which reference TRBV9 and TRBJ1-3 provide the parts outside the CDR3, is DSGVTQTPKHLITATGQRVTLRCSPRSGDLSVYWYQQSLDQGLQFLIQYYNGEERAKGNILERFSAQQFPDLHSELNLSSLELGDSALYFCASSAGTGNTIYFGEGSWLTVV.

The chain couples TRBV7-2 to TRBJ1-2; D not resolved. V was trimmed by 4 bases and J by 7 bases, leaving 13 bases between them. The germline CDR1 and CDR2 sequences are SGHTA and FQGNSA. The CDR3 is made up of 13 amino acids. In DNA, the CDR3 is TGTGCCAGCAGCTCACCAAGCAGAGGTGGCTACACCTTC. The encoded protein is CASSSPSRGGYTF.

The CDR3 region has the DNA TGTGCCAGCAGCTTCACAGCAACTAATGAAAAACTGTTTTTT. The encoded protein is CASSFTATNEKLFF. The chain employs TRBV7-9 and TRBJ1-4; D not resolved. The V and J ends lost 3 bases and 0 bases respectively, with 5 bases between them. The CDR3 has 14 amino acids. From germline, CDR1 is SEHNR and CDR2 FQNEAQ (reference sequence).

Points on this clone: At one boundary the junction diverges from the germline segment, which might be a read error. CDR3 nucleotides: TGTGCCAGCACCTTAGCGGGTCCCACAGATACGCAGTATTTT. Amino acid sequence: CASTLAGPTDTQYF. The chain links TRBV7-8 to TRBJ2-3, with 7 bases identical to TRBD2. CDR1 is SGHVS and CDR2 is FQNEAQ in the germline V gene. This CDR3 has 14 amino acids.

This clone was seen a few times. V gene TRBV27 combines with J gene TRBJ2-7; D gene ambiguous. The length of the CDR3 is 14 residues. Germline CDR1 is MNHEY and CDR2 is SMNVEV (reference sequence). V lost 4 bases and J lost 3, with 13 bases in between. This chain's CDR3 is CASSYAPINYEQYF. CDR3 nucleotides: TGTGCCAGCAGTTACGCCCCGATAAACTACGAGCAGTACTTC.

The chain has TRBV11-3 and TRBJ1-1; a weak D match, TRBD1 (5 bases). Trimming left V 8 bases short and J 1 base short, with 14 bases between. CDR3 length equals 14 residues. Germline V gene data show CDR1 as SGHNT and CDR2 as YENEEA. The CDR3: CASSQGTGNTEAFF. CDR3 DNA sequence: TGTGCCAGCTCCCAAGGGACGGGGAACACTGAAGCTTTCTTT.

In this sample, this clone turned up a few times. The chain is built from TRBV28 and TRBJ1-3; D not resolved. CDR1 and CDR2 (germline): MDHEN, SYDVKM. Trimming cost V 3 bases and J 0 bases, with 9 bases left between them. The CDR3 consists of 15 residues. The CDR3 region is CASSFPSYSGNTIYF. The CDR3 DNA sequence: TGTGCCAGCAGTTTCCCTAGCTACTCTGGAAACACCATATATTTT.

V and J are TRBV5-5 and TRBJ2-3; TRBD2 matches 9 bases. The V and J ends lost 4 bases and 2 bases, in that order; junction bases with no gene match: 5. CDR1 is SGHKS, CDR2 YYEKEE, per germline (reference sequence). This CDR3 has 15 residues. In nucleotides, the CDR3 is TGTGCCAGCAGCGCCGGGACTAGCCACACAGATACGCAGTATTTT. This sequence encodes CASSAGTSHTDTQYF. Full variable domain (outside the CDR3, taken from reference TRBV5-5 and TRBJ2-3): DAGVTQSPTHLIKTRGQQVTLRCSPISGHKSVSWYQQVLGQGPQFIFQYYEKEERGRGNFPDRFSARQFPNYSSELNVNALLLGDSALYLCASSAGTSHTDTQYFGPGTRLTVL.

This clone has only one observation. The rearrangement links TRBV6-5 to TRBJ2-7; D gene uncertain. The germline CDR1 and CDR2 sequences are MNHEY and SVGAGI. The CDR3 consists of 14 residues. The ends were cut back, 6 bases at V and 0 bases at J, with 12 bases in the middle. Written as DNA, the CDR3 is TGTGCCAGCAGCCTTCATAGGAGCTCCTACGAGCAGTACTTC. It is translated as CASSLHRSSYEQYF.

J is TRBJ2-7 and V is TRBV18, with 14 bases identical to TRBD2. With V trimmed by 2 bases and J by 2 bases, 8 bases remained unmatched. The CDR3 length is 18 residues. Looked up from germline, CDR1 is KGHSH and CDR2 is LQKENI. CDR3 sequence: CASSPGLAGGDGTYEQYF. CDR3 bases: TGTGCCAGCTCACCAGGACTAGCGGGAGGAGACGGGACCTACGAGCAGTACTTC.

This chain connects TRBV5-4 to TRBJ2-1, with TRBD2 matching 11 bases. CDR1 is SGHNT and CDR2 is YYREEE in the germline V gene (reference sequence). The J segment lost 5 bases and the V segment lost 1 base, leaving 5 bases of the junction unmatched. CDR3 length: 16 amino acids. For the CDR3, the DNA is TGTGCCAGCAGCTTGAGGCTAGCGGGAGGAGACAATGAGCAGTTCTTC. Translation gives CASSLRLAGGDNEQFF.

The chain couples TRBV7-2 to TRBJ1-3; TRBD1 matches at 7 bases. CDR3 size: 16 residues. Germline CDR1 SGHTA, CDR2 FQGNSA. V was clipped by 3 bases and J by 0 bases; unmatched bases: 5. The CDR3 here is CASSLGQPNSGNTIYF. The DNA for the CDR3 is TGTGCCAGCAGCTTGGGACAGCCGAACTCTGGAAACACCATATATTTT.

The chain has TRBV6-4 and TRBJ1-5; D is unclear. The ends were cut back, 10 bases at V and 6 bases at J, with 16 bases in the middle. The CDR3 length is 13 residues. Germline V gene sequence: CDR1 MRHNA, CDR2 SNTAGT. CDR3: CATSSGLGQPQHF. The CDR3 DNA is TGTGCCACCTCCAGCGGACTGGGTCAGCCCCAGCATTTT.

The chain combines TRBV7-9 with TRBJ2-2; TRBD1 aligns across 9 bases. The CDR3 totals 14 residues. The trim removed 5 bases at V and 4 bases at J, leaving 2 bases unmatched. Germline V gene sequence: CDR1 SEHNR, CDR2 FQNEAQ (reference sequence). CDR3 protein: CASSPTGGTGELFF. The CDR3 DNA is TGTGCCAGCAGCCCGACAGGGGGCACCGGGGAGCTGTTTTTT.

This chain uses TRBV5-5 with TRBJ2-7, with 7 bases matching TRBD2. V lost 3 bases to trimming and J lost 0 bases; unmatched junction nucleotides: 3. Germline CDR1 reads SGHKS; CDR2 reads YYEKEE (reference sequence). The CDR3 has 14 residues. The CDR3 sequence is CASSWGGVSYEQYF. The DNA for the CDR3 is TGTGCCAGCAGCTGGGGGGGGGTCTCCTACGAGCAGTACTTC.

The chain employs TRBV27 and TRBJ2-2; D is perhaps TRBD1 (6 bases). CDR1 MNHEY and CDR2 SMNVEV come from the germline V gene (reference sequence). The CDR3 extends over 15 amino acids. The V end was cut by 6 bases, the J end by 0 bases, with 11 bases between. The CDR3 DNA follows: TGTGCCAGCAGACGGGACACGTCGAACACCGGGGAGCTGTTTTTT. Translation gives CASRRDTSNTGELFF.

J is TRBJ2-7 and V is TRBV4-3, with D possibly being TRBD2 (6 bases). The CDR3 runs 15 residues. CDR1 is LGHNA, CDR2 YSLEER, per germline. Trimming pared 0 bases from V and 6 bases from J, leaving 15 bases between. CDR3 nucleotide sequence: TGCGCCAGCAGCCAAGATCGGCGGGGCCCCGGCGAGCAGTACTTC. Protein: CASSQDRRGPGEQYF.

V is TRBV6-5 and J is TRBJ1-2; 9 nucleotides line up with TRBD1. This CDR3 is 13 amino acids long. Unmatched junction bases numbered 6, after V lost 5 bases and J lost 8 bases. The germline gives CDR1 MNHEY, CDR2 SVGAGI. CDR3 residues: CASSPGTGRGYTF. Written as DNA, the CDR3 is TGTGCCAGCAGTCCCGGGACAGGGCGCGGCTACACCTTC.

The genes are TRBV28 and TRBJ2-1; D gene uncertain. CDR3 length: 13 residues. Deletions cut 2 bases from V and 6 bases from J, with 8 bases between. The germline V gene encodes CDR1 MDHEN and CDR2 SYDVKM. The CDR3 nucleotides read TGTGCCAGCAGTTTAAGGGCCCCCAATGAGCAGTTCTTC. This translates into CASSLRAPNEQFF.

The CDR3 DNA follows: TGCGCCAGCAGCCAAAATGAGAATCAGCCCCAGCATTTT. The encoded protein is CASSQNENQPQHF. J is TRBJ1-5 and V is TRBV4-3; D unresolved. This CDR3 comprises 13 residues. V was cut by 2 bases and J by 4 bases, with 6 bases left in between. Germline V gene lookup returns CDR1 LGHNA and CDR2 YSLEER.

This clone has more than one count but fewer than ten. The V and J genes are TRBV6-5 and TRBJ1-1; TRBD1 might be the D (6 bases). Germline lookup yields CDR1 MNHEY and CDR2 SVGAGI. The length of the CDR3 is 14 residues. The V gene lost 4 bases and the J gene lost 7 bases, with 16 bases spanning the gap. The CDR3 DNA reads TGTGCCAGCAGTTCTACGGGGGCCGGGGTTGAAGCTTTCTTT. Its protein is CASSSTGAGVEAFF.

The genes are TRBV6-1 and TRBJ2-3; 9 bases line up with TRBD2. CDR1 is MNHNS and CDR2 is SASEGT in the germline V gene. V was pared by 1 base and J by 6 bases, with 8 bases of the junction left unmatched. This CDR3 contains 16 residues. CDR3 in amino acids: CASSEEGSGRPDTQYF. The CDR3 bases are TGTGCCAGCAGTGAAGAGGGTAGCGGGAGACCGGATACGCAGTATTTT.

The chain recombines TRBV19 with TRBJ1-1, with TRBD1 matching 8 bases. CDR1 LNHDA and CDR2 SQIVND come from the germline V gene (reference sequence). The J segment lost 6 bases and the V segment lost 4 bases, leaving 10 bases of the junction unmatched. The CDR3 extends over 15 amino acids. CDR3 loop: CASSKAVQGAAEAFF. In nucleotides, the CDR3 is TGTGCCAGTAGTAAGGCCGTGCAGGGGGCTGCTGAAGCTTTCTTT.

This clone turned up a few times. The chain combines TRBV7-9 with TRBJ2-7, with 9 positions matching TRBD1. The CDR3 covers 16 residues. J lost 1 base, V lost 7 bases, and 11 bases had no gene match. Germline CDR1 is SEHNR and CDR2 is FQNEAQ (reference sequence). This chain's CDR3 is CASNSYSGTGSYEQYF. CDR3 DNA: TGTGCCAGCAACTCATACTCCGGGACAGGGTCCTACGAGCAGTACTTC.

V gene TRBV18 combines with J gene TRBJ2-1; D is unresolved. There are 16 residues in the CDR3. CDR1 and CDR2 (germline): KGHSH, LQKENI. V dropped 3 bases and J dropped 0 bases, with 12 bases sitting between them. CDR3 nucleotides: TGTGCCAGCTCACCGACAAGCGCGAGCTCCTACAATGAGCAGTTCTTC. This encodes CASSPTSASSYNEQFF.

The V call is TRBV6-5, the J call TRBJ1-4; maybe TRBD1 (5 bases). CDR3 size: 15 residues. Trimming left V 2 bases short and J 8 bases short, with 15 bases between. Germline V gives CDR1 MNHEY, CDR2 SVGAGI. The CDR3 DNA reads TGTGCCAGCAGTTACGCCCAGGGATGGGAGGAAAAACTGTTTTTT. Translating it yields CASSYAQGWEEKLFF.

The chain couples TRBV7-2 to TRBJ1-5; TRBD1 is a possible D gene (6 bases). The CDR3 runs 13 residues. Germline lookup yields CDR1 SGHTA and CDR2 FQGNSA. V was pared by 3 bases and J by 6 bases, with 9 bases between. CDR3 sequence: CASSLGGSQPQHF. The CDR3 coding sequence is TGTGCCAGCAGCTTGGGGGGCAGTCAGCCCCAGCATTTT.

The chain uses TRBV5-8 and TRBJ1-5; 8 bases match TRBD1. Germline V gene lookup returns CDR1 SGHTS and CDR2 YDEGEE. This CDR3 region has 12 residues. Unmatched junction bases numbered 4, after V lost 8 bases and J lost 6 bases. DNA for the CDR3: TGTGCCAGGAGGACAGGGAGTCAGCCCCAGCATTTT. Translating gives CARRTGSQPQHF.

CDR3 residues: CAWSTGTSGARDEQFF. The DNA for the CDR3 is TGTGCCTGGAGTACCGGGACTAGCGGGGCGCGGGATGAGCAGTTCTTC. V gene TRBV30 combines with J gene TRBJ2-1; the match to TRBD2 covers 13 bases. From germline, CDR1 is GTSNPN and CDR2 SVGIG (reference sequence). V was pared by 2 bases and J by 8 bases, with 9 bases of the junction left unmatched. The CDR3 sequence is 16 residues long.